The 10 T cell receptor beta chains reported below all come from one sample, sequenced in a study of blood T cell repertoires in COVID-19. The assay was immunoSEQ multiplex PCR, and TCRdb's table has in-frame clones only and misses some. The repertoire includes 160,000 or so clones, roughly 80% of them detected once, and around 5.1% sits in the top ten. The material sequenced was PBMCs or T cells enriched from blood (not recorded which). Source of these receptors: a woman aged 40 to 50 with acute COVID-19.

This clone has only one observation. The rearrangement joins TRBV19 to TRBJ2-7; a possible D gene is TRBD2 (6 bases). The CDR3 runs 15 residues. Germline V gives CDR1 LNHDA, CDR2 SQIVND (reference sequence). V dropped 3 bases and J dropped 3 bases, with 15 bases sitting between them. The CDR3: CASSIPGRQIYEQYF. The CDR3 nucleotides read TGTGCCAGTAGTATCCCGGGGAGGCAAATCTACGAGCAGTACTTC.

The J gene is TRBJ1-3, the V gene TRBV10-1, with TRBD1 as a possible D gene (6 bases). The V and J ends lost 6 bases and 0 bases respectively, with 9 bases between them. This CDR3 spans 14 amino acids. Looked up from germline, CDR1 is WNHNN and CDR2 is SYGVQD (reference sequence). CDR3 sequence (DNA): TGCGCCAGCAGCGACAGGAGCTCTGGAAACACCATATATTTT. As protein: CASSDRSSGNTIYF.

This clone was seen once. The rearrangement links TRBV6-6 to TRBJ1-3; D perhaps matches TRBD1 (6 bases). There are 15 residues in the CDR3. CDR1 and CDR2 from the germline V gene are MNHNY and SVGAGI (reference sequence). Trimming cost V 7 bases and J 2 bases, with 15 bases left between them. The CDR3 here is CASTLAGGPGNTIYF. CDR3 in DNA: TGTGCCAGCACCCTAGCGGGGGGGCCTGGAAACACCATATATTTT.

The rearrangement links TRBV30 to TRBJ2-2; 13 bases fit TRBD2. This CDR3 is built from 17 residues. The germline gives CDR1 GTSNPN, CDR2 SVGIG (reference sequence). The J segment lost 0 bases and the V segment lost 4 bases, leaving 5 bases of the junction unmatched. CDR3 sequence (DNA): TGTGCCTGGAACCAAGGGACTAGCGGGACGAACACCGGGGAGCTGTTTTTT. Protein sequence: CAWNQGTSGTNTGELFF.

The chain employs TRBV10-1 and TRBJ2-7; 10 nucleotides agree with TRBD1. V trimming: 0 bases; J trimming: 7 bases; junction bases outside the gene matches: 3. CDR1 and CDR2 from the germline V gene are WNHNN and SYGVQD (reference sequence). This CDR3 comprises 14 residues. The CDR3 loop is CASSESGTGEEQYF. The CDR3 nucleotides read TGCGCCAGCAGTGAGTCGGGGACAGGGGAAGAGCAGTACTTC.

The chain recombines TRBV5-8 with TRBJ2-4; possibly TRBD1 for D (6 bases). Germline CDR1 reads SGHTS; CDR2 reads YDEGEE. The CDR3 has 17 amino acids. V was clipped by 2 bases and J by 7 bases, with 22 bases between them. The CDR3 region has the DNA TGTGCCAGCAGCTTACAGGGCCTCGGAAGTCCCATCAACATTCAGTACTTC. The encoded protein is CASSLQGLGSPINIQYF.

This rearrangement joins TRBV7-9 to TRBJ2-6, with 7 bases lining up with TRBD2. Germline V gene data show CDR1 as SEHNR and CDR2 as FQNEAQ (reference sequence). This CDR3 spans 16 amino acids. J lost 3 bases, V lost 0 bases, and 2 bases had no gene match. In DNA, the CDR3 is TGTGCCAGCAGCTTAGCGGGAGGGCATGGGGCCAACGTCCTGACTTTC. It specifies CASSLAGGHGANVLTF.

This clone appeared a single time. This chain joins TRBV30 and TRBJ2-6, with 7 bases that match TRBD1. This CDR3 is 17 amino acids long. In germline, CDR1 is GTSNPN, CDR2 SVGIG (reference sequence). J lost 0 bases, V lost 0 bases, and 5 bases had no gene match. CDR3 protein: CAWSVTGVFSGANVLTF. The CDR3 nucleotides are TGTGCCTGGAGTGTAACAGGGGTGTTCTCTGGGGCCAACGTCCTGACTTTC.

This chain connects TRBV5-1 to TRBJ2-1; the match to TRBD2 covers 9 bases. V gave up 1 base and J gave up 4 bases; unmatched junction bases: 15. This CDR3 is 19 amino acids long. Looked up from germline, CDR1 is SGHRS and CDR2 is YFSETQ. CDR3 bases: TGCGCCAGCAGCTTGCGGACCCTGATGACTAGCGGCTCTTACAATGAGCAGTTCTTC. Translating it yields CASSLRTLMTSGSYNEQFF. Complete variable domain (other parts from reference TRBV5-1 and TRBJ2-1): KAGVTQTPRYLIKTRGQQVTLSCSPISGHRSVSWYQQTPGQGLQFLFEYFSETQRNKGNFPGRFSGRQFSNSRSEMNVSTLELGDSALYLCASSLRTLMTSGSYNEQFFGPGTRLTVL.

CDR3: CASRREQLNSPLHF. The CDR3 nucleotides read TGTGCCAGTCGACGGGAACAGCTTAATTCACCCCTCCACTTT. The chain is built from TRBV19 and TRBJ1-6; D is unresolved. The CDR3 is made up of 14 amino acids. The germline V gene encodes CDR1 LNHDA and CDR2 SQIVND (reference sequence). V was clipped by 8 bases and J by 6 bases, with 14 bases between them.